What follows are 10 T cell receptor beta chains derived from one specimen sequenced in a study of CD8+CD57+ T cells in acquired aplastic anemia. The use of genomic DNA as template underpinned the TCR beta VDJ and CDR3 profiling. TCRdb redid the calling of the reads with MiXCR, one entry per CDR3 protein. The data contain hundreds of thousands of distinct CDR3 sequences, 82% of them singletons. Patients chosen for sequencing had shown CD8+CD57+ cell expansion by flow cytometry. The sequencing sample was made of sorted CD4+, CD8+, or CD8+CD57+ T cells (not recorded which) from PBMCs. These receptors all come from a human donor with aplastic anemia.

With regard to this clonotype: One end of the junction does not line up with germline, which may come from a read error. This chain joins TRBV7-8 and TRBJ2-2, with 13 bases matching TRBD2. CDR1 and CDR2 (germline): SGHVS, FQNEAQ. The CDR3 has 19 residues. CDR3 protein: CASSLRQLAGGPNTGELFF. CDR3 coding DNA: TGCGCCAGCAGCCTACGTCAACTAGCGGGGGGGCCAAACACCGGGGAGCTGTTTTTT.

This clonotype appeared once. The rearrangement links TRBV19 to TRBJ2-3, with D possibly being TRBD1 (5 bases). Germline values: CDR1 LNHDA, CDR2 SQIVND (reference sequence). V lost 1 base, J lost 2 bases, and 10 bases lay in between. The CDR3 has 15 amino acids. The CDR3 bases are TGTGCCAGTAGTATAGGGGGCACCCCCACAGATACGCAGTATTTT. This sequence encodes CASSIGGTPTDTQYF.

This clonotype was observed a few times. A read error may account for a junction end that differs from germline. The genes are TRBV7-9 and TRBJ2-3; possible D gene TRBD2, 5 bases. The CDR3 runs 14 residues. Germline V gene sequence: CDR1 SEHNR, CDR2 FQNEAQ (reference sequence). The CDR3 DNA sequence: TGTGCCAGCAGCTTACCGGGAAGTGCCGATACCCAGTATTTT. Encoded protein: CASSLPGSADTQYF.

Note on this clonotype: This likely comes from a read error, as the CDR3 has no conserved phenylalanine or tryptophan at its end. It is unclear where the CDR3 begins or ends on the DNA, so no DNA is shown, and the CDR3 is as TCRdb lists it. The chain links TRBV2 to TRBJ1-1; TRBD1, the D gene given by the table, was not confirmed from the DNA. Inclusive of both ends, the CDR3 amounts to 15 amino acids. Germline-derived CDR1 and CDR2 are SNHLY and FYNNEI. The CDR3 is CASSEQGKGEQYVGL.

The chain is built from TRBV7-3 and TRBJ2-1; D perhaps matches TRBD2 (6 bases). The V and J ends lost 2 bases and 8 bases respectively, with 19 bases between them. The CDR3 has 16 amino acids. Germline values: CDR1 SGHTA, CDR2 FQGTGA. CDR3 bases: TGTGCCAGCAGCTTACAAAGGACCTGGGGGGACGATGAGCAGTTCTTC. It specifies CASSLQRTWGDDEQFF.

On this clonotype: The conserved final phenylalanine or tryptophan is absent from the CDR3, which likely points to a read error. No DNA is shown, since the ends of the CDR3 on it are uncertain; the CDR3 is the one TCRdb lists. This rearrangement joins TRBV7-3 to TRBJ1-2. Germline V gene lookup returns CDR1 SGHTA and CDR2 FQGTGA. Both ends counted, the CDR3 spans 13 residues. CDR3 loop: CASSVGSDTRYFC.

As for this clonotype: One junction end does not reproduce the germline sequence, and a read error may be involved. This chain uses TRBV7-8 with TRBJ2-3; weak D call: TRBD2 (6 bases). The CDR3 covers 13 residues. The germline V gene encodes CDR1 SGHVS and CDR2 FQNEAQ. CDR3 nucleotide sequence: TGTGCCAGCAGCTTCGGGGGAAGACCCGAGCCGCATTTT. It translates to CASSFGGRPEPHF.

Concerning this clonotype itself: The junction shows a germline mismatch at one end, possibly a read error. The gene calls are TRBV7-3 and TRBJ2-3; D is possibly TRBD2 (5 bases). This CDR3 has 14 amino acids. Germline V gene data show CDR1 as SGHTA and CDR2 as FQGTGA. CDR3 coding DNA: TGTGCCAGCAGCTTAGCGGGCGGTCCCCATACGCAAGATTTT. This codes for CASSLAGGPHTQDF.

A remark on this clonotype: The final CDR3 position lacks the conserved phenylalanine or tryptophan, pointing to a likely read error. The DNA is left out, because the CDR3 cannot be placed on it with certainty; the CDR3 is given as TCRdb lists it. This chain links TRBV2 with TRBJ1-5; the table's D gene call, TRBD1, was not cross checked with the DNA. Germline V gene sequence: CDR1 SNHLY, CDR2 FYNNEI. The CDR3 extends over 14 residues, inclusive of both ends. The CDR3 spells CASGDGDTNTPYFV.

This clonotype was seen only a few times. V gene TRBV2 combines with J gene TRBJ2-1; D is possibly TRBD1 or TRBD2 (6 bases each). This CDR3 has 14 residues. Deletions cut 11 bases from V and 6 bases from J, with 20 bases between. CDR1 is SNHLY, CDR2 FYNNEI, per germline. The CDR3 DNA is TGTGCCTGTCTCTTAGCGGAGGGGGGCAATGAGCAGTTCTTC. Its protein product is CACLLAEGGNEQFF.